Below are 30 T cell receptor beta chains sequenced from a single sample in a study of cytotoxic CD8 clonotypes in ibrutinib-treated CLL. Measured with immunoSEQ multiplex PCR; TCRdb has only the in-frame clones, and not every one. The sample consists of some 350,000 clones, 67% of them appearing once. The material was PBMCs, obtained after 36 months of ibrutinib treatment. Receptor source: a human donor with chronic lymphocytic leukemia.

This chain uses TRBV15 with TRBJ2-1; 14 bases align to TRBD2. This CDR3 is 16 amino acids long. Trimming at V came to 2 bases and at J to 7 bases, leaving 4 bases not matched to a gene. Germline V lookup: CDR1 LNHNV, CDR2 YYDKDF (reference sequence). The CDR3 DNA follows: TGTGCCACCAGCAGACCCAGACTAGCGGGGGGGAATGAGCAGTTCTTC. Protein: CATSRPRLAGGNEQFF. The whole variable domain, filled in from reference TRBV15 and TRBJ2-1, reads DAMVIQNPRYQVTQFGKPVTLSCSQTLNHNVMYWYQQKSSQAPKLLFHYYDKDFNNEADTPDNFQSRRPNTSFCFLDIRSPGLGDTAMYLCATSRPRLAGGNEQFFGPGTRLTVL.

This clone was seen more than once but under ten times. The chain is built from TRBV5-1 and TRBJ1-1, with 10 bases matching TRBD1. This CDR3 comprises 14 residues. Germline V gene lookup returns CDR1 SGHRS and CDR2 YFSETQ. Losses at the gene ends were 3 bases for V and 5 bases for J; bases not matched to a gene: 4. Here the CDR3 DNA reads TGCGCCAGCAGCTCCCGGGACAGGGGAACTGAAGCTTTCTTT. Its translation: CASSSRDRGTEAFF.

The chain employs TRBV7-6 and TRBJ2-7; tentative D call: TRBD1 (6 bases). V was trimmed by 5 bases and J by 1 base, leaving 12 bases between them. CDR3 length: 14 residues. The germline V gene has CDR1 SGHVS and CDR2 FNYEAQ. CDR3 region: CASSIQTGSYEQYF. The CDR3 region has the DNA TGTGCCAGCAGCATACAGACAGGTTCCTACGAGCAGTACTTC.

This clone was counted a few times. The chain links TRBV7-2 to TRBJ2-7; 10 nucleotides align to TRBD2. Germline CDR1 reads SGHTA; CDR2 reads FQGNSA. CDR3 size: 14 residues. J lost 9 bases, V lost 3 bases, and 8 bases had no gene match. This CDR3 reads CASSFPSGGVGQYF. The CDR3 DNA is TGTGCCAGCAGCTTCCCCAGCGGGGGGGTAGGGCAGTACTTC.

This clone was counted once. V and J are TRBV28 and TRBJ1-2; 8 nucleotides match TRBD1. J lost 7 bases, V lost 6 bases, and 7 bases had no gene match. Germline V gene lookup returns CDR1 MDHEN and CDR2 SYDVKM. The CDR3 runs to 13 residues. The CDR3 spells CASSLQGAGGYTF. CDR3 coding DNA: TGTGCCAGCAGCCTTCAGGGGGCGGGTGGCTACACCTTC.

The chain carries TRBV2 and TRBJ1-2, with TRBD1 matching 7 bases. After removal of 10 bases from V and 7 bases from J, the junction contained 12 bases not matched to a gene. The CDR3 totals 13 residues. The germline V gene has CDR1 SNHLY and CDR2 FYNNEI. CDR3 sequence (DNA): TGTGCCACCCACCGAGGGGGCGAGTCTGGCTACACCTTC. Translation gives CATHRGGESGYTF. Using reference TRBV2 and TRBJ1-2 for the parts outside the CDR3, the full variable domain is EPEVTQTPSHQVTQMGQEVILRCVPISNHLYFYWYRQILGQKVEFLVSFYNNEISEKSEIFDDQFSVERPDGSNFTLKIRSTKLEDSAMYFCATHRGGESGYTFGSGTRLTVV.

With regard to this clone: This same CDR3 is encoded by further DNA sequences in the sample. The chain employs TRBV27 and TRBJ2-7; 11 positions match TRBD1. The CDR3 sequence is 14 residues long. CDR1 and CDR2 from the germline V gene are MNHEY and SMNVEV (reference sequence). Trimming cost V 5 bases and J 2 bases; bases outside gene matches: 2. CDR3 sequence: CASSPGQGAYEQYF. For the CDR3, the DNA is TGTGCCAGCAGTCCGGGACAGGGGGCCTACGAGCAGTACTTC.

This chain joins TRBV7-9 and TRBJ2-7, with 8 bases aligning to TRBD2. The CDR3 extends over 15 amino acids. With V trimmed by 1 base and J by 5 bases, 7 bases remained unmatched. Germline loops: CDR1 SEHNR, CDR2 FQNEAQ (reference sequence). DNA for the CDR3: TGTGCCAGCAGCTTAGGGGTAGCGGGGAGGGACGAGCAGTACTTC. Its protein product is CASSLGVAGRDEQYF.

The chain has TRBV20-1 and TRBJ1-2, with D possibly being TRBD1 (6 bases). Trimming left V 4 bases short and J 7 bases short, with 10 bases between. Germline V lookup: CDR1 DFQATT, CDR2 SNEGSKA (reference sequence). The CDR3 spans 11 residues. In DNA form, the CDR3 reads TGCAGTGCTAAACTGACAGGTGGCTACACCTTC. It translates to CSAKLTGGYTF.

The chain employs TRBV28 and TRBJ2-2; perhaps TRBD1 as D (6 bases). This CDR3 contains 18 residues. Germline CDR1 MDHEN, CDR2 SYDVKM. The germline V and J ends were trimmed by 2 bases and 0 bases, with 16 bases remaining between them. In nucleotides, the CDR3 is TGTGCCAGCAGTTTAGGAGTCTGGGGGCAGACGAACACCGGGGAGCTGTTTTTT. Protein: CASSLGVWGQTNTGELFF.

The V call is TRBV9, the J call TRBJ1-3; D ambiguous. The CDR3 length is 15 residues. The germline V gene has CDR1 SGDLS and CDR2 YYNGEE. The germline V and J ends were trimmed by 3 bases and 6 bases, with 16 bases remaining between them. The CDR3 DNA is TGTGCCAGCAGCGCCTACCCGAATCAGGAAAACACCATATATTTT. Translated, it gives CASSAYPNQENTIYF.

This chain uses TRBV27 with TRBJ2-7; D might be TRBD1 (6 bases). The germline gives CDR1 MNHEY, CDR2 SMNVEV (reference sequence). The CDR3 contains 14 residues. V was trimmed by 4 bases and J by 2 bases, leaving 12 bases between them. CDR3 sequence: CASSSAGATYEQYF. Here the CDR3 DNA reads TGTGCCAGCAGTTCGGCAGGGGCAACCTACGAGCAGTACTTC.

The gene calls are TRBV11-2 and TRBJ2-3, with TRBD1 matching over 7 bases. The junction had 3 bases not matched to a gene; V was cut back by 4 bases and J by 5 bases. The CDR3 runs 13 residues. Germline V CDR1 and CDR2: SGHAT, FQNNGV. CDR3 coding DNA: TGTGCCAGCAGCTCTTACAGGGGAGATACGCAGTATTTT. As protein: CASSSYRGDTQYF.

This clone was counted only a few times. The chain combines TRBV7-9 with TRBJ2-7, with a tentative D call TRBD2 (6 bases). From germline, CDR1 is SEHNR and CDR2 FQNEAQ (reference sequence). This CDR3 contains 15 residues. The germline V and J ends were trimmed by 5 bases and 3 bases, with 17 bases remaining between them. CDR3 in amino acids: CASSPGTYQHYEQYF. The CDR3 bases are TGTGCCAGCAGCCCGGGGACTTACCAGCACTACGAGCAGTACTTC.

The rearrangement joins TRBV4-3 to TRBJ1-2; 9 positions match TRBD1. CDR1 LGHNA and CDR2 YSLEER come from the germline V gene. V lost 4 bases and J lost 4; bases outside the gene matches: 7. The CDR3 length is 15 residues. CDR3 region: CASSPRTGESYGYTF. Written as DNA, the CDR3 is TGCGCCAGCAGCCCAAGGACAGGGGAAAGCTATGGCTACACCTTC.

This clone appeared a few times. The J gene is TRBJ1-6, the V gene TRBV6-5; no reliable D call. The germline CDR1 and CDR2 sequences are MNHEY and SVGAGI. V lost 5 bases to trimming and J lost 2 bases, with 10 bases between them. This CDR3 contains 15 residues. The CDR3 spells CASSVYRAYNSPLHF. The CDR3 region has the DNA TGTGCCAGCAGTGTATACCGGGCCTATAATTCACCCCTCCACTTT.

The chain is built from TRBV18 and TRBJ1-2, with D tentatively TRBD1 (6 bases). CDR3 length equals 18 residues. Trimming left V 4 bases short and J 0 bases short, with 21 bases between. Germline V gene data show CDR1 as KGHSH and CDR2 as LQKENI. The CDR3 nucleotides are TGTGCCAGCTCACGGGCGCCTACAGGGCCATCCTCTAACTATGGCTACACCTTC. Its protein product is CASSRAPTGPSSNYGYTF.

The chain recombines TRBV9 with TRBJ2-5, with D hard to call. The V end lost 8 bases, the J end lost 2 bases, and 13 bases lay between the germline ends. This CDR3 spans 13 amino acids. CDR1 and CDR2 from the germline V gene are SGDLS and YYNGEE. The CDR3 region is CASTSEAQETQYF. CDR3 DNA sequence: TGTGCCAGTACCAGTGAGGCACAAGAGACCCAGTACTTC.

The chain is built from TRBV9 and TRBJ2-3; 13 nucleotides agree with TRBD2. V shed 4 bases and J 3 bases; nucleotides not matched to a gene: 20. Germline CDR1 and CDR2: SGDLS and YYNGEE. The CDR3 has 21 residues. The CDR3 sequence: CASSHYNWREPTSGRTDTQYF. As DNA, the CDR3 is TGTGCCAGCAGCCATTACAATTGGAGGGAGCCGACTAGCGGGAGGACAGATACGCAGTATTTT.

This clone has just a few counts. The V gene is TRBV4-1, the J gene TRBJ2-2; 7 bases match TRBD1. Germline assignment: CDR1 MGHRA and CDR2 YSYEKL. V shed 6 bases and J 1 base; nucleotides not matched to a gene: 8. CDR3 length equals 16 residues. The chain's CDR3 is CASSPRDRGNTGELFF. The CDR3, as DNA: TGCGCCAGCAGTCCCCGGGACAGAGGGAACACCGGGGAGCTGTTTTTT.

The chain has TRBV7-2 and TRBJ2-1; a weak D match, TRBD2 (5 bases). The germline V gene has CDR1 SGHTA and CDR2 FQGNSA. The length of the CDR3 is 15 residues. V was clipped by 7 bases and J by 8 bases, with 21 bases between them. This CDR3 is CASTRRVVGVDEQFF. For the CDR3, the DNA is TGTGCCAGCACCCGCCGGGTGGTGGGAGTCGATGAGCAGTTCTTC.

The V gene is TRBV5-4, the J gene TRBJ2-7; D possibly corresponds to TRBD1 (5 bases). The CDR3 runs to 16 residues. The V gene lost 3 bases and the J gene lost 3 bases, with 19 bases spanning the gap. Germline CDR1 and CDR2: SGHNT and YYREEE (reference sequence). The CDR3 DNA reads as TGTGCCAGCAGCTCAACCTACAGGAACCGGCTCTACGAGCAGTACTTC. It specifies CASSSTYRNRLYEQYF.

The chain employs TRBV29-1 and TRBJ2-7; TRBD1 agrees at 7 bases. V was clipped by 7 bases and J by 6 bases; unmatched bases: 9. Germline assignment: CDR1 SQVTM and CDR2 ANQGSEA. The CDR3 loop spans 12 amino acids. CDR3 bases: TGCAGCGGCCTGACAGGGACCAGCGAGCAGTACTTC. Residues: CSGLTGTSEQYF.

V is TRBV4-1 and J is TRBJ2-4; 9 nucleotides align to TRBD1. Germline assignment: CDR1 MGHRA and CDR2 YSYEKL. The CDR3 extends over 16 amino acids. Trimming cost V 5 bases and J 0 bases; bases outside gene matches: 5. CDR3 loop: CASSEGQGLAKNIQYF. The CDR3 region has the DNA TGCGCCAGCAGCGAAGGACAGGGGTTAGCCAAAAACATTCAGTACTTC.

The chain links TRBV7-9 to TRBJ2-1, with 8 bases aligning to TRBD2. Germline V gene data show CDR1 as SEHNR and CDR2 as FQNEAQ (reference sequence). There are 18 residues in the CDR3. The junction had 15 bases not matched to a gene; V was cut back by 3 bases and J by 5 bases. CDR3 amino acids: CASSFDLSSGSVNNEQFF. CDR3 bases: TGTGCCAGCAGCTTTGATTTGTCCAGCGGGAGTGTCAACAATGAGCAGTTCTTC.

V and J are TRBV15 and TRBJ1-5; TRBD1 is a possible D gene (6 bases). V was shortened by 3 bases and J by 5 bases, with 11 bases between the two germline ends. This CDR3 contains 14 residues. Germline CDR1 reads LNHNV; CDR2 reads YYDKDF (reference sequence). The CDR3 DNA is TGTGCCACCAGCAGTTTAAGGGGGGATCAGCCCCAGCATTTT. It is translated as CATSSLRGDQPQHF.

This clone has only a few counts. The chain uses TRBV14 and TRBJ2-7; perhaps D is TRBD1 or TRBD2 (5 bases each). The CDR3 extends over 15 amino acids. V shed 4 bases and J shed 0 bases, with 13 bases lying between them. Germline-derived CDR1 and CDR2 are SGHDN and FVKESK. CDR3 nucleotides: TGTGCCAGCAGCCGGCCGGGACCCACCTCCTACGAGCAGTACTTC. Translated: CASSRPGPTSYEQYF.

The chain uses TRBV19 and TRBJ2-7; 8 bases align to TRBD1. The CDR3 is 14 amino acids. Trimming took 6 bases from V and 5 from J; bases not matched to a gene: 9. Germline values: CDR1 LNHDA, CDR2 SQIVND (reference sequence). CDR3 residues: CASRRTGRLNEQYF. CDR3 bases: TGTGCCAGTAGGAGGACAGGGCGACTCAACGAGCAGTACTTC.

This clone occurred a few times. The gene calls are TRBV10-3 and TRBJ1-5; D is perhaps TRBD1 (5 bases). With 6 bases removed from V and 4 bases from J, the gap between germline ends came to 16 bases. CDR3 length: 15 residues. CDR1 ENHRY and CDR2 SYGVKD come from the germline V gene. The CDR3, as DNA: TGTGCCATCAGCGAAGGGTCAGAGGGGAATCAGCCCCAGCATTTT. Translating gives CAISEGSEGNQPQHF.

In its sample, this clone was seen a few times. The J gene is TRBJ1-2, the V gene TRBV7-8, with 9 bases fitting TRBD1. Germline V gene sequence: CDR1 SGHVS, CDR2 FQNEAQ. CDR3 size: 16 residues. Trimming took 6 bases from V and 4 from J; bases not matched to a gene: 12. The CDR3 sequence is CASSQTTGGAGYGYTF. CDR3 DNA sequence: TGTGCCAGCAGTCAAACTACAGGGGGCGCTGGCTATGGCTACACCTTC.